A selection of T cell receptor beta chains follows, all from one sample in a study of shared clonotypes between healthy human individuals. TCRdb's copy holds only in-frame clones and misses some; the assay was immunoSEQ multiplex PCR. The repertoire consists of about 2.4 million clones, with roughly 93% occurring once and the leading ten covering roughly 0.36%. The sequenced sample was naive CD4+ T cells from PBMCs. The receptors shown here come from a man aged 18 to 30 in good health. Some clones in this sample may be carry-over from other donors' samples. CDR3s include the opening cysteine and the closing phenylalanine or tryptophan. The D gene is left open where the match is weak. Clone size, where shown, is once, few, many, or a class for clones that have expanded.

v_gene	j_gene	abundance	d_gene	CDR3aa	CDR3nt
TRBV2	TRBJ2-7	NA	TRBD2	CASSLRTSGNYEQYF	TGTGCCAGCAGTCTTCGGACTAGCGGAAACTACGAGCAGTACTTC
TRBV5-1	TRBJ1-4	NA	NA	CASSPRGQGDEKLFF	TGCGCCAGCAGCCCCCGAGGTCAGGGAGATGAAAAACTGTTTTTT
TRBV7-9	TRBJ1-2	NA	NA	CASSPGPGEGYTF	TGTGCCAGCAGCCCCGGTCCGGGGGAAGGCTACACCTTC
TRBV6-1	TRBJ2-4	once	NA	CASSRGGLAKNIQYF	TGTGCCAGCAGTAGGGGCGGACTAGCCAAAAACATTCAGTACTTC
TRBV11-2	TRBJ1-4	NA	NA	CASSPRGIFEKLFF	TGTGCCAGCAGCCCCCGTGGGATTTTTGAAAAACTGTTTTTT
TRBV28	TRBJ2-7	NA	TRBD2	CASSSPDGLAGRGEQYF	TGTGCCAGCAGCTCACCCGATGGACTAGCGGGAAGGGGGGAGCAGTACTTC
TRBV7-9	TRBJ2-7	once	NA	CASSSTAGVGYEQYF	TGTGCCAGCAGCTCGACCGCAGGGGTAGGCTACGAGCAGTACTTC
TRBV11-2	TRBJ2-7	once	TRBD2	CASSLVSGRAFKQYF	TGTGCCAGCAGCTTAGTGAGCGGGAGGGCCTTTAAGCAGTACTTC
TRBV29-1	TRBJ2-7	NA	TRBD1	CSVEGDPRDRYDEQYF	TGCAGCGTTGAAGGTGACCCCCGGGACAGGTACGACGAGCAGTACTTC
TRBV11-2	TRBJ1-2	NA	TRBD1	CASSRQGEDAGYTF	TGTGCCAGCAGCCGACAGGGAGAGGACGCTGGCTACACCTTC
TRBV9	TRBJ1-3	NA	NA	CASSKGFENTIYF	TGTGCCAGCAGCAAGGGATTTGAAAACACCATATATTTT
TRBV28	TRBJ2-7	NA	NA	CASSFPFTWREGSYEQYF	TGTGCCAGCAGTTTTCCCTTCACTTGGAGGGAAGGGTCCTACGAGCAGTACTTC
TRBV5-1	TRBJ1-1	few	NA	CASSLGSTTGEAFF	TGCGCCAGCAGCTTGGGTAGCACGACCGGGGAAGCTTTCTTT
TRBV5-6	TRBJ2-1	once	NA	CASSLGGYNEQFF	TGTGCCAGCAGCTTGGGAGGTTACAATGAGCAGTTCTTC
TRBV4-1	TRBJ2-1	NA	NA	CASSLNSAGGYNEQFF	TGCGCCAGCAGCCTCAACTCGGCAGGAGGGTACAATGAGCAGTTCTTC
TRBV5-6	TRBJ1-1	NA	TRBD1	CASSFSGTGPVAEAFF	TGTGCCAGCTCCTTTTCCGGGACAGGGCCTGTCGCTGAAGCTTTCTTT
TRBV5-1	TRBJ2-6	NA	NA	CASSPEIISISGANVLTF	TGCGCCAGCAGCCCCGAGATTATTTCAATCTCTGGGGCCAACGTCCTGACTTTC
TRBV15	TRBJ1-5	NA	TRBD1	CATSRYQGELNQPQHF	TGTGCCACCAGCAGATACCAGGGGGAGCTCAATCAGCCCCAGCATTTT